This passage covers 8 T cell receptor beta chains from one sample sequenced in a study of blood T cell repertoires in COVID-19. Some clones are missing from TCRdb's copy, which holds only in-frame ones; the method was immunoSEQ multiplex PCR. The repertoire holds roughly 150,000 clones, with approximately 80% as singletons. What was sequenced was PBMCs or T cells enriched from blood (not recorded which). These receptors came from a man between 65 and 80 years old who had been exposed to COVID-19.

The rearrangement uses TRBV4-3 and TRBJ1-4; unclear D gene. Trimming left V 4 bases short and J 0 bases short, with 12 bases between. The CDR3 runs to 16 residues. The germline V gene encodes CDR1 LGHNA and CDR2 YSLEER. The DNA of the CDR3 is TGCGCCAGCAGCCCCCGACACGAAACAACTAATGAAAAACTGTTTTTT. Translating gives CASSPRHETTNEKLFF.

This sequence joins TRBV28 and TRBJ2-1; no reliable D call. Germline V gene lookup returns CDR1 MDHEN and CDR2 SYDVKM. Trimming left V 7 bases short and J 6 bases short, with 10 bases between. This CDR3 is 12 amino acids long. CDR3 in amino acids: CASNGVANEQFF. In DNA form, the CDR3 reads TGTGCCAGCAATGGTGTAGCCAATGAGCAGTTCTTC.

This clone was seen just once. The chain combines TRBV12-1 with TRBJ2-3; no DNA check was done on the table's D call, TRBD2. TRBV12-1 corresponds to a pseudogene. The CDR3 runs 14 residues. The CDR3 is CASSSAGEPDTQYF. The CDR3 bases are TGTGCCAGCAGCTCGGCGGGAGAACCAGATACGCAGTATTTT.

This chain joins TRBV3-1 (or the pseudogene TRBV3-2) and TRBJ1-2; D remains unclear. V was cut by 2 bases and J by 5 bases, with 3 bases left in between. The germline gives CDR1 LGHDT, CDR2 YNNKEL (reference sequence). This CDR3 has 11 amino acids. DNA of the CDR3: TGTGCCAGCAGCCAACTATATGGCTACACCTTC. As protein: CASSQLYGYTF.

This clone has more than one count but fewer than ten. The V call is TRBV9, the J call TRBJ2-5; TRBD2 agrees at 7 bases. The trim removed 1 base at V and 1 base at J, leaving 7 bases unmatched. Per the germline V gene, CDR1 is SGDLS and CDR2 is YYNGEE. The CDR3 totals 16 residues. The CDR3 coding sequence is TGTGCCAGCAGCGTATCCGGGGGGAGTCGCCAAGAGACCCAGTACTTC. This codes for CASSVSGGSRQETQYF.

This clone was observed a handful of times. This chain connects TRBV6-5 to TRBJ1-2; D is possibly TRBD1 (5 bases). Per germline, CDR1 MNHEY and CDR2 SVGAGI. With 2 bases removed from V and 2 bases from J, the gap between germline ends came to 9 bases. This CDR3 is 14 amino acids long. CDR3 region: CASSYAAGNYGYTF. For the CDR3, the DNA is TGTGCCAGCAGTTACGCCGCAGGGAACTATGGCTACACCTTC.

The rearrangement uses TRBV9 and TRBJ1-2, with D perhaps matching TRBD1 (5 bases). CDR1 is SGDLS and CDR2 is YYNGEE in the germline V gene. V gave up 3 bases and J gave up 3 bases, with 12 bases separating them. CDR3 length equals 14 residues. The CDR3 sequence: CASSGSGGDYGYTF. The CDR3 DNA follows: TGTGCCAGCAGCGGGAGTGGGGGGGACTATGGCTACACCTTC.

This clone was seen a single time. This CDR3 reads CASLGQLNTEAFF. DNA for the CDR3: TGTGCCAGCCTCGGACAGTTGAACACTGAAGCTTTCTTT. The chain recombines TRBV6-5 with TRBJ1-1, with a possible D match to TRBD1 (6 bases). Germline-derived CDR1 and CDR2 are MNHEY and SVGAGI. The CDR3 totals 13 residues. V shed 8 bases and J shed 0 bases, with 10 bases lying between them.